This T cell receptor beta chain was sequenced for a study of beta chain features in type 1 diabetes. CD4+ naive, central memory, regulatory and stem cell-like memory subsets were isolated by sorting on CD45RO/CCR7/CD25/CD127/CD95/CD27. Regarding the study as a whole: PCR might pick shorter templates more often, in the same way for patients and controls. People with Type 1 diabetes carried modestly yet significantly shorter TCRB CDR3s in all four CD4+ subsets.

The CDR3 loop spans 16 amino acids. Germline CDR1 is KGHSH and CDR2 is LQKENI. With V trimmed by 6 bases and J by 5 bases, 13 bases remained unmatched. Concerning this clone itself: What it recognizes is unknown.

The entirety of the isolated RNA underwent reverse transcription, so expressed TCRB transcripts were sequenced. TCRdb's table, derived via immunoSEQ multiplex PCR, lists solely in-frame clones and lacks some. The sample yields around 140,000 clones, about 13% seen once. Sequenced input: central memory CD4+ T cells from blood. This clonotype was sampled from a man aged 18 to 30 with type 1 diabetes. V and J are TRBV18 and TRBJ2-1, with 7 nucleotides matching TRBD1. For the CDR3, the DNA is TGTGCCAGCTCCCCCCGGACAGGAGTGGATAACAATGAGCAGTTCTTC. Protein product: CASSPRTGVDNNEQFF.